Given below is one T cell receptor (beta chain) in context. Its antigen is not identified. The sample belongs to a study of cytomegalovirus exposure and HLA in healthy donors. On the study more broadly: Drawn from HLA-typed donors, about 82 million unique TCRs were held in an early data release.

Germline V gene lookup returns CDR1 SGHTA and CDR2 FQGNSA. V shed 2 bases and J shed 3 bases, with 14 bases lying between them. CDR3 size: 16 residues. Both 60 Vbeta primers and 13 Jbeta primers went into the PCR. Assay: immunoSEQ multiplex PCR; the TCRdb copy retains only in-frame clones and omits some. The sample records some 69,000 clones, 60% to 75% being singletons. Findings and limits, study-wide: It was taken for granted in presence/absence analyses that sequencing depth across donors was roughly uniform. Reportedly, a later analysis found an Asian-associated ancestry cluster had fewer N-insertions than the roughly 670-donor mean.

The sequence came from a male donor in good health and CMV-seropositive. The sample consisted of PBMCs. V usage is TRBV7-2 and J usage is TRBJ1-3, with a tentative D call TRBD1 (5 bases). CDR3 sequence (DNA): TGTGCCAGCAGCTTAACCTGGGGGGGAAATGGAAACACCATATATTTT. Translated, it gives CASSLTWGGNGNTIYF. Together with reference TRBV7-2 and TRBJ1-3, the CDR3 gives the full variable domain: GAGVSQSPSNKVTEKGKDVELRCDPISGHTALYWYRQSLGQGLEFLIYFQGNSAPDKSGLPSDRFSAERTGGSVSTLTIQRTQQEDSAVYLCASSLTWGGNGNTIYFGEGSWLTVV.